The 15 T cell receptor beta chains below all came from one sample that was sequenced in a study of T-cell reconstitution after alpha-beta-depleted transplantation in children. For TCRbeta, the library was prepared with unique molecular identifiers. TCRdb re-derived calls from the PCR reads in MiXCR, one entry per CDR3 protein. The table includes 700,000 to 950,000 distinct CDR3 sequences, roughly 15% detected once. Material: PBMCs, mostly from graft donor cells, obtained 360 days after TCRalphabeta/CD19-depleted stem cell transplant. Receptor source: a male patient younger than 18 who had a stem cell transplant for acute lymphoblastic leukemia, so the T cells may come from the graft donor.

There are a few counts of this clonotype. The CDR3 nucleotides are TGTGCTAGTGGTTTGATGGGAAATGGCTACACCTTC. This codes for CASGLMGNGYTF. The gene calls are TRBV12-5 and TRBJ1-2; the D is unclear. V lost 2 bases to trimming and J lost 6 bases, with 7 bases between them. CDR1 LGHNT and CDR2 FRNRAP come from the germline V gene. The CDR3 has 12 amino acids.

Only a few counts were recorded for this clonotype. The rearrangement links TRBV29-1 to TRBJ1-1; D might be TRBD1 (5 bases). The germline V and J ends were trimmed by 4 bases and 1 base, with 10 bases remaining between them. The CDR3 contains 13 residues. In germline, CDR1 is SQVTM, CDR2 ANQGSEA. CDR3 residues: CSVVGRANTEAFF. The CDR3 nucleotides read TGCAGCGTTGTAGGCAGGGCGAACACTGAAGCTTTCTTT.

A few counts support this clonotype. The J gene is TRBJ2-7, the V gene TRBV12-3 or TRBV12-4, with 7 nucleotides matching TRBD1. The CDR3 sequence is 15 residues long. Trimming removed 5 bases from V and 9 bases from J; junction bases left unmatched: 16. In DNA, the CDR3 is TGTGCCAGCAGTCCCACCGGGACAGTATGGTCGGCGCAGTACTTC. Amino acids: CASSPTGTVWSAQYF.

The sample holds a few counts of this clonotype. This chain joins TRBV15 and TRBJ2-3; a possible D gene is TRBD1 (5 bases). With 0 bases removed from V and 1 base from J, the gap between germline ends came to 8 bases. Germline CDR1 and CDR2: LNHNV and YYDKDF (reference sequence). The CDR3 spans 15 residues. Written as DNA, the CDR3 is TGTGCCACCAGCAGAGATCAAGGGGGCACAGATACGCAGTATTTT. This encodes CATSRDQGGTDTQYF.

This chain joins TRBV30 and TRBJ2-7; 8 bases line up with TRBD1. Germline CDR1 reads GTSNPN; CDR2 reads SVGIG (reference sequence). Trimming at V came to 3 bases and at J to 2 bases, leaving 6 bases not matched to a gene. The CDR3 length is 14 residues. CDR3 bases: TGTGCCTGGAGCCGGGACAGGTCAACCTACGAGCAGTACTTC. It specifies CAWSRDRSTYEQYF.

CDR3 sequence: CASSEAFLPKETQYF. The CDR3 DNA follows: TGTGCCAGCAGTGAAGCGTTTTTGCCCAAAGAGACCCAGTACTTC. This rearrangement joins TRBV2 to TRBJ2-5; D uncertain. The CDR3 is made up of 15 amino acids. Germline values: CDR1 SNHLY, CDR2 FYNNEI. V lost 0 bases and J 3 bases, leaving 11 bases between the germline ends.

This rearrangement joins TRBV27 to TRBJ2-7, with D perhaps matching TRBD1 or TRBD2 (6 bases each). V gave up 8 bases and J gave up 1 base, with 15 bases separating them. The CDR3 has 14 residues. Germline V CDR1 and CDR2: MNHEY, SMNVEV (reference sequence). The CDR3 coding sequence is TGTGCCAGCGGGCCGGGGGCAGGTTCCTACGAGCAGTACTTC. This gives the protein CASGPGAGSYEQYF.

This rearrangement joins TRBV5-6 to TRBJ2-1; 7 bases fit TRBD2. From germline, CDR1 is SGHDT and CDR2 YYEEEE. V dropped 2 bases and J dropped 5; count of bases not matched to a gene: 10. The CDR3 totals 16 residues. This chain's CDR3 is CASSFPKTSPNNEQFF. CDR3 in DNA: TGTGCCAGCAGCTTTCCGAAGACTAGCCCCAACAATGAGCAGTTCTTC.

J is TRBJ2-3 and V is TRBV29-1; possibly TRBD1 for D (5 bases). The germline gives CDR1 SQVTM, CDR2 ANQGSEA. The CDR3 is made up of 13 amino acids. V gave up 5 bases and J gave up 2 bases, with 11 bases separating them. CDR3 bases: TGCAGCGTTTTGCACAGGAACACAGATACGCAGTATTTT. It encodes CSVLHRNTDTQYF.

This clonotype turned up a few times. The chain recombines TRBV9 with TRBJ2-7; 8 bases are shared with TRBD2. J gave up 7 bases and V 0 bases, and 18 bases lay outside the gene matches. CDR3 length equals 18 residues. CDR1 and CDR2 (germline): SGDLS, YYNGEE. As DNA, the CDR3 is TGTGCCAGCAGCGTAGACCCAGCGGGAGCAGCCTCCCGTAAGGAGCAGTACTTC. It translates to CASSVDPAGAASRKEQYF.

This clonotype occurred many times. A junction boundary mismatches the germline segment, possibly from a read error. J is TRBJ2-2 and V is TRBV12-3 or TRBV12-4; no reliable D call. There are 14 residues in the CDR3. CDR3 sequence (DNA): TGTGCCAGCAGGTTAGGGTACCACACCGGGGAGCTGTTTTTT. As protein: CASRLGYHTGELFF.

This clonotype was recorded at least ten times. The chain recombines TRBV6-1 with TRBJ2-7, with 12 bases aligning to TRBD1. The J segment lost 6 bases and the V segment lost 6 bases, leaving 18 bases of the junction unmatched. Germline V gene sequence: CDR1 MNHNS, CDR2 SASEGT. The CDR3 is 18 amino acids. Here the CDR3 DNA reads TGTGCCAGCAGGGGACAGGGGGCGAAGCGGGATCCAGGCTTCGAGCAGTACTTC. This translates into CASRGQGAKRDPGFEQYF.

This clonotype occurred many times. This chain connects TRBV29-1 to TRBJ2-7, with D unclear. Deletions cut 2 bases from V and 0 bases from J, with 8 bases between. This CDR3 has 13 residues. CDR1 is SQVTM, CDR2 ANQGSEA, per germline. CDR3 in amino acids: CSVERQNSYEQYF. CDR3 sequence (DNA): TGCAGCGTTGAACGTCAGAACTCCTACGAGCAGTACTTC.

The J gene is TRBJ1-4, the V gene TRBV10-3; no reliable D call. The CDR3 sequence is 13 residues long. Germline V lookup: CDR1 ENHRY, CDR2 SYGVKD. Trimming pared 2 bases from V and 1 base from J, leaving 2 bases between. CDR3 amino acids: CAISEGTNEKLFF. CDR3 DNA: TGTGCCATCAGTGAGGGAACTAATGAAAAACTGTTTTTT.

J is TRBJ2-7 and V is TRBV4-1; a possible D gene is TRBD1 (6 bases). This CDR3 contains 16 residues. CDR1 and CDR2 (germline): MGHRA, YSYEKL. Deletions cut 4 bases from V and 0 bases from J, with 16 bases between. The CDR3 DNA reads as TGCGCCAGCAGCCTCGTAGAGACAGGAGTCTCCTACGAGCAGTACTTC. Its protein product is CASSLVETGVSYEQYF.